This entry lists 13 T cell receptor beta chains sequenced from one sample in a study of blood T cell repertoires in COVID-19. Sequenced by immunoSEQ multiplex PCR; TCRdb stores in-frame clones only, minus some. The repertoire holds about 90,000 clones, with roughly 78% as singletons. The material sequenced was peripheral blood. These receptor sequences come from an elderly woman with acute or convalescent COVID-19.

The CDR3 DNA is TGTGCCAGCAGCCGGGACTACCACAAAAACATTCAGTACTTC. Translating gives CASSRDYHKNIQYF. The V gene is TRBV3-1 (or the pseudogene TRBV3-2), the J gene TRBJ2-4; TRBD2 matches at 7 bases. CDR3 length: 14 residues. V lost 4 bases, J lost 3 bases, and 3 bases stayed unmatched. Germline CDR1 is LGHDT and CDR2 is YNNKEL (reference sequence).

The chain has TRBV19 and TRBJ2-2; 10 positions agree with TRBD2. The V gene end was trimmed by 4 bases and the J gene end by 0 bases; junction bases not matched to a gene: 2. The V gene's germline CDR1 is LNHDA and CDR2 SQIVND (reference sequence). The CDR3 consists of 16 residues. The CDR3 reads CASSTGTSANTGELFF. DNA of the CDR3: TGTGCCAGTAGTACGGGGACTAGCGCGAACACCGGGGAGCTGTTTTTT.

The V and J genes are TRBV12-5 and TRBJ1-2, with 8 bases fitting TRBD1. The CDR3 length is 17 residues. The junction had 16 bases not matched to a gene; V was cut back by 2 bases and J by 8 bases. Looked up from germline, CDR1 is LGHNT and CDR2 is FRNRAP. The CDR3 DNA reads as TGTGCTAGTGGTTTGTCAACTCCGGGACAGGTGCCCAGAGGCTACACCTTC. As protein: CASGLSTPGQVPRGYTF.

The chain has TRBV7-2 and TRBJ1-2; 10 bases agree with TRBD1. Germline assignment: CDR1 SGHTA and CDR2 FQGNSA. V gave up 4 bases and J gave up 8 bases; unmatched junction bases: 7. The length of the CDR3 is 14 residues. The CDR3 nucleotides read TGTGCCAGCAGCTCTGACAGGGGGCTTTTGGGCTACACCTTC. It codes for CASSSDRGLLGYTF.

This chain joins TRBV18 and TRBJ1-1, with D unresolved. The length of the CDR3 is 15 residues. CDR1 and CDR2 (germline): KGHSH, LQKENI. Trimming took off 1 base at V and 3 bases at J, with 12 bases between the two ends. The CDR3 DNA is TGTGCCAGCTCACCACTCGCGGGGTGGGACACTGAAGCTTTCTTT. Protein sequence: CASSPLAGWDTEAFF.

V is TRBV3-1 (or the pseudogene TRBV3-2) and J is TRBJ1-6; 7 bases are shared with TRBD1. Germline V CDR1 and CDR2: LGHDT, YNNKEL (reference sequence). V lost 4 bases, J lost 1 base, and 1 base stayed unmatched. The CDR3 loop spans 15 amino acids. The CDR3 DNA sequence: TGTGCCAGCAGCCCGACAGGGTCCTATAATTCACCCCTCCACTTT. Protein product: CASSPTGSYNSPLHF.

The rearrangement joins TRBV29-1 to TRBJ2-2; 10 bases line up with TRBD1. This CDR3 region has 16 residues. Losses at the gene ends were 0 bases for V and 4 bases for J; bases not matched to a gene: 5. Germline V CDR1 and CDR2: SQVTM, ANQGSEA. As DNA, the CDR3 is TGCAGCGTTGAAGACCGGGACAGGGGAATCACCGGGGAGCTGTTTTTT. Residues: CSVEDRDRGITGELFF.

The chain uses TRBV5-8 and TRBJ1-2, with a tentative D call TRBD1 (6 bases). Per germline, CDR1 SGHTS and CDR2 YDEGEE. CDR3 size: 18 residues. The ends were cut back, 1 base at V and 1 base at J, with 20 bases in the middle. The CDR3 bases are TGTGCCAGCAGCTTGTCTTCGGACAGAAGGCTCTTTAACTATGGCTACACCTTC. Its translation is CASSLSSDRRLFNYGYTF.

J is TRBJ1-1 and V is TRBV12-3 or TRBV12-4, with D uncertain. V was cut by 7 bases and J by 8 bases, with 17 bases left in between. The CDR3 totals 13 residues. DNA of the CDR3: TGTGCCAGCACCACCCGGTGGGAGCGGGAAGCTTTCTTT. Protein sequence: CASTTRWEREAFF.

V usage is TRBV30 and J usage is TRBJ1-2; D gene unclear. This CDR3 has 14 residues. V lost 2 bases, J lost 2 bases, and 12 bases lay in between. From germline, CDR1 is GTSNPN and CDR2 SVGIG (reference sequence). The CDR3: CAWSSSTRNYGYTF. The CDR3 coding sequence is TGTGCCTGGAGTTCGTCAACGCGAAACTATGGCTACACCTTC.

The genes are TRBV27 and TRBJ1-6; the D is unclear. The V end was cut by 3 bases, the J end by 8 bases, with 5 bases between. Germline loops: CDR1 MNHEY, CDR2 SMNVEV (reference sequence). The CDR3 consists of 12 residues. In DNA, the CDR3 is TGTGCCAGCAGTTTCCCTGATTCACCCCTCCACTTT. Protein sequence: CASSFPDSPLHF.

The chain combines TRBV6-6 with TRBJ1-5; TRBD1 agrees at 9 bases. J was trimmed by 6 bases and V by 6 bases; bases with no gene match: 3. Germline loops: CDR1 MNHNY, CDR2 SVGAGI (reference sequence). The CDR3 consists of 13 residues. The CDR3 bases are TGTGCCAGCAGAGACAGGGGGGGTCAGCCCCAGCATTTT. Protein sequence: CASRDRGGQPQHF.

The V and J genes are TRBV4-1 and TRBJ1-6; D remains unclear. The length of the CDR3 is 16 residues. Trimming shortened V by 4 bases and J by 10 bases, and 20 bases separated the two germline ends. CDR1 is MGHRA, CDR2 YSYEKL, per germline. CDR3 sequence reads: CASSLSLGGRPSPLHF. The CDR3 region has the DNA TGCGCCAGCAGCCTCTCACTAGGAGGGAGGCCGTCACCCCTCCACTTT.